Each of the 15 T cell receptor beta chains below was sequenced from the same sample in a study of T cell repertoires in ileal Crohn's disease. Time point: neoterminal ileum biopsy at postoperative endoscopy, about 6 months after surgery. Profiled with immunoSEQ multiplex PCR; TCRdb holds only in-frame clones, not every one. The sample carries tens of thousands of clones, about 89% recorded once. The sample was ileal tissue. The source is an adult with Crohn's disease.

The CDR3 spells CASSRTGSPNEQFF. CDR3 DNA: TGTGCCAGCAGCCGGACAGGGTCCCCCAATGAGCAGTTCTTC. The V and J genes are TRBV11-3 and TRBJ2-1; 8 bases line up with TRBD1. This CDR3 spans 14 amino acids. In germline, CDR1 is SGHNT, CDR2 YENEEA. The V segment lost 5 bases and the J segment 6 bases; nucleotides outside the gene matches: 6.

The V and J genes are TRBV19 and TRBJ1-1; D perhaps matches TRBD1 (6 bases). The V gene lost 6 bases and the J gene lost 7 bases, with 15 bases spanning the gap. Germline V gene lookup returns CDR1 LNHDA and CDR2 SQIVND (reference sequence). The CDR3 consists of 13 residues. Written as DNA, the CDR3 is TGTGCCAGTAGGACGACAGGTCTCGGTGAAGCTTTCTTT. As protein: CASRTTGLGEAFF. Combining the CDR3 with reference TRBV19 and TRBJ1-1 gives the whole variable domain DGGITQSPKYLFRKEGQNVTLSCEQNLNHDAMYWYRQDPGQGLRLIYYSQIVNDFQKGDIAEGYSVSREKKESFPLTVTSAQKNPTAFYLCASRTTGLGEAFFGQGTRLTVV.

The J gene is TRBJ2-5, the V gene TRBV9, with 8 bases identical to TRBD2. Per germline, CDR1 SGDLS and CDR2 YYNGEE. This CDR3 is 16 amino acids long. After removal of 0 bases from V and 5 bases from J, the junction contained 9 bases not matched to a gene. This CDR3 reads CASSVAGGLGQETQYF. The CDR3 DNA follows: TGTGCCAGCAGCGTAGCGGGGGGGTTAGGCCAGGAGACCCAGTACTTC.

The CDR3, as DNA: TGTGCCAGTAGACCCGGGACAGGGCTCTCTGAAGCTTTCTTT. This sequence encodes CASRPGTGLSEAFF. The chain carries TRBV19 and TRBJ1-1; 9 positions agree with TRBD1. V lost 6 bases to trimming and J lost 6 bases; unmatched junction nucleotides: 8. Germline V gives CDR1 LNHDA, CDR2 SQIVND (reference sequence). This CDR3 comprises 14 residues.

The chain uses TRBV5-6 and TRBJ1-6; TRBD1 is a possible D gene (6 bases). This CDR3 is built from 17 residues. The V end was cut by 1 base, the J end by 13 bases, with 24 bases between. Germline lookup yields CDR1 SGHDT and CDR2 YYEEEE. CDR3 DNA: TGTGCCAGCAGCTTGTCCTGGCAGGGGTTGGAAAGGTCCCCCCTCCACTTT. As protein: CASSLSWQGLERSPLHF. Full variable domain (outside the CDR3, taken from reference TRBV5-6 and TRBJ1-6): DAGVTQSPTHLIKTRGQQVTLRCSPKSGHDTVSWYQQALGQGPQFIFQYYEEEERQRGNFPDRFSGHQFPNYSSELNVNALLLGDSALYLCASSLSWQGLERSPLHFGNGTRLTVT.

This chain joins TRBV5-6 and TRBJ2-1; D may be TRBD1 (6 bases). The CDR3 runs to 15 residues. Germline CDR1 reads SGHDT; CDR2 reads YYEEEE. Between the trimmed V and J ends, which lost 2 bases and 2 bases, there was a span of 11 bases. This CDR3 is CASSFQGRPYNEQFF. CDR3 bases: TGTGCCAGCAGCTTTCAGGGGCGGCCCTACAATGAGCAGTTCTTC.

This sequence joins TRBV27 and TRBJ1-1, with 8 bases aligning to TRBD1. This CDR3 has 14 residues. V dropped 7 bases and J dropped 9; count of bases not matched to a gene: 13. Germline CDR1 is MNHEY and CDR2 is SMNVEV (reference sequence). The CDR3 region is CASTSTGEGWQAFF. The CDR3 DNA follows: TGTGCCAGCACTTCGACAGGGGAGGGTTGGCAAGCTTTCTTT.

The chain employs TRBV11-2 and TRBJ2-2, with 9 bases identical to TRBD1. This CDR3 is built from 17 residues. J was trimmed by 2 bases and V by 1 base; bases with no gene match: 5. CDR1 SGHAT and CDR2 FQNNGV come from the germline V gene. Here the CDR3 DNA reads TGTGCCAGCAGCTTAGGAACAGGGGGCTTAAACACCGGGGAGCTGTTTTTT. Amino acid sequence: CASSLGTGGLNTGELFF.

The DNA for the CDR3 is TGTGCCAGCTCGGAAAGTAGGAGGGAGACCCAGTACTTC. Translating gives CASSESRRETQYF. This chain connects TRBV2 to TRBJ2-5; TRBD2 is a possible D gene (5 bases). CDR3 size: 13 residues. V was pared by 8 bases and J by 5 bases, with 15 bases between. Germline V CDR1 and CDR2: SNHLY, FYNNEI.

This clone has a handful of counts. This chain joins TRBV28 and TRBJ1-1; the D gene is possibly TRBD1 (5 bases). The CDR3 runs 13 residues. V was shortened by 7 bases and J by 1 base, with 10 bases between the two germline ends. The V gene's germline CDR1 is MDHEN and CDR2 SYDVKM. The CDR3: CASIGGTNTEAFF. The CDR3 DNA reads TGTGCCAGCATCGGAGGGACGAACACTGAAGCTTTCTTT. Full variable domain (outside the CDR3, taken from reference TRBV28 and TRBJ1-1): DVKVTQSSRYLVKRTGEKVFLECVQDMDHENMFWYRQDPGLGLRLIYFSYDVKMKEKGDIPEGYSVSREKKERFSLILESASTNQTSMYLCASIGGTNTEAFFGQGTRLTVV.

This clone was counted once. The gene calls are TRBV5-4 and TRBJ1-5; 9 nucleotides agree with TRBD1. Germline assignment: CDR1 SGHNT and CDR2 YYREEE (reference sequence). The CDR3 totals 14 residues. The V gene end was trimmed by 4 bases and the J gene end by 4 bases; junction bases not matched to a gene: 3. The CDR3 here is CASSAGQGNQPQHF. CDR3 bases: TGTGCCAGCAGCGCCGGACAGGGGAATCAGCCCCAGCATTTT.

This clone was recorded once. The chain is built from TRBV4-2 and TRBJ2-2; 8 bases line up with TRBD2. V lost 3 bases, J lost 6 bases, and 3 bases stayed unmatched. Germline V lookup: CDR1 LGHNA, CDR2 YNFKEQ. The CDR3 consists of 14 residues. CDR3 region: CASSQVAGSGELFF. CDR3 sequence (DNA): TGTGCCAGCAGCCAGGTAGCGGGGTCCGGGGAGCTGTTTTTT.

In its sample, this clone was seen once. The gene calls are TRBV28 and TRBJ2-7, with 9 bases aligning to TRBD2. The germline V gene encodes CDR1 MDHEN and CDR2 SYDVKM. The CDR3 is made up of 18 amino acids. Trimming at V came to 7 bases and at J to 1 base, leaving 17 bases not matched to a gene. Here the CDR3 DNA reads TGTGCCAGCAATTCTGGAGCGGGGGGTCCCCGGAGGTCCTACGAGCAGTACGTC. It yields the protein CASNSGAGGPRRSYEQYV.

The chain employs TRBV7-9 and TRBJ2-7, with D uncertain. V shed 5 bases and J shed 2 bases, with 10 bases lying between them. This CDR3 region has 13 residues. Germline assignment: CDR1 SEHNR and CDR2 FQNEAQ (reference sequence). In DNA form, the CDR3 reads TGTGCCAGCAGCCCCGACGGAGCCTACGAGCAGTACGTC. It codes for CASSPDGAYEQYV.

This clone has only one observation. The chain recombines TRBV11-3 with TRBJ2-2; 9 nucleotides match TRBD2. The germline V gene has CDR1 SGHNT and CDR2 YENEEA. The CDR3 is 17 amino acids. Germline trimming cut 1 base from V and 4 bases from J; bases unmatched to any gene: 7. The chain's CDR3 is CASSLGLAGETTGELFF. In DNA form, the CDR3 reads TGTGCCAGCAGCTTAGGGTTAGCGGGAGAGACCACCGGGGAGCTGTTTTTT.